This TCR beta chain was recovered during a study of Ad26.COV2.S vaccination and SARS-CoV-2 variants. Indicated treatment: around 19 received Ad26.COV2.S at low or high dose, single or two shots; five or six received placebo; per-sample allocation not given. On day 63 after the first injection, vaccine and placebo recipients gave samples. Using immunoSEQ multiplex PCR, the repertoire was profiled, and TCRdb retains in-frame clones only, with some absent. The repertoire holds 350,000 to 500,000 clones, with 90% as singletons. The sequencing used peripheral blood, collected in a trial of Ad26.COV2.S vaccine versus placebo. The receptor was isolated from a person between 18 and 65 years old who received the Ad26.COV2.S COVID-19 vaccine or a placebo.

CDR3: CASSFGGGEQFF. CDR3 DNA sequence: TGTGCCAGCAGTTTTGGGGGAGGTGAGCAGTTCTTC. This chain uses TRBV27 with TRBJ2-1; D perhaps matches TRBD2 (6 bases). CDR3 length equals 12 residues. V was trimmed by 3 bases and J by 9 bases, leaving 9 bases between them. Germline lookup yields CDR1 MNHEY and CDR2 SMNVEV (reference sequence).